The present entry profiles one T cell receptor (beta chain) with its context. Its antigen is undetermined. This sample was included in a study of beta chain features in type 1 diabetes. Study-level points and caveats: People with Type 1 diabetes carried modestly yet significantly shorter TCRB CDR3s in all four CD4+ subsets.

The CDR3 contains 15 residues. Germline CDR1 and CDR2: SGDLS and YYNGEE. V shed 0 bases, J shed 4 bases, and the junction held 3 bases outside the gene matches. The isolated RNA, all of it, was reverse transcribed, so expressed TCRB transcripts were what got sequenced. TCRdb keeps only in-frame clones here, not all; method: immunoSEQ multiplex PCR. The sample lists some 240,000 clones, approximately 16% occurring once. Sorting based on CD45RO/CCR7/CD25/CD127/CD95/CD27 separated CD4+ naive, central memory, regulatory and stem cell-like memory cells. Sequencing input: naive CD4+ T cells from blood. The receptor comes from a man aged 25 to 40 with type 1 diabetes. V is TRBV9 and J is TRBJ2-7, with 11 bases matching TRBD2. The CDR3 reads CASSVGLAGPYEQYF. Here the CDR3 DNA reads TGTGCCAGCAGCGTAGGACTAGCGGGACCTTACGAGCAGTACTTC.